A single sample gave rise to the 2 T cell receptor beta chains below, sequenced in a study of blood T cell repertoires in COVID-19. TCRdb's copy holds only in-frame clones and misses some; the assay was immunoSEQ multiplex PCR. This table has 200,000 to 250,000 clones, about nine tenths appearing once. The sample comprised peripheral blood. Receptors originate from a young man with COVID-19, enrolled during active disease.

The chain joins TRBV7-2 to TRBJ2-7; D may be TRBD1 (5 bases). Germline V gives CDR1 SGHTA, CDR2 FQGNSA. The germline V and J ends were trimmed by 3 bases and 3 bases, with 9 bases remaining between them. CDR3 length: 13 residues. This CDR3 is CASSLKGDYEQYF. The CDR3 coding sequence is TGTGCCAGCAGCTTGAAAGGGGACTACGAGCAGTACTTC.

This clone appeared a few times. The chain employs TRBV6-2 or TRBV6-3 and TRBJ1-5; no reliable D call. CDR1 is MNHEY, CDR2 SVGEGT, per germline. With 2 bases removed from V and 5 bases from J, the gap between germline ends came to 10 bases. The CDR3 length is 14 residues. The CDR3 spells CASSYESGYQPQHF. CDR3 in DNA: TGTGCCAGCAGTTACGAGTCGGGGTATCAGCCCCAGCATTTT.